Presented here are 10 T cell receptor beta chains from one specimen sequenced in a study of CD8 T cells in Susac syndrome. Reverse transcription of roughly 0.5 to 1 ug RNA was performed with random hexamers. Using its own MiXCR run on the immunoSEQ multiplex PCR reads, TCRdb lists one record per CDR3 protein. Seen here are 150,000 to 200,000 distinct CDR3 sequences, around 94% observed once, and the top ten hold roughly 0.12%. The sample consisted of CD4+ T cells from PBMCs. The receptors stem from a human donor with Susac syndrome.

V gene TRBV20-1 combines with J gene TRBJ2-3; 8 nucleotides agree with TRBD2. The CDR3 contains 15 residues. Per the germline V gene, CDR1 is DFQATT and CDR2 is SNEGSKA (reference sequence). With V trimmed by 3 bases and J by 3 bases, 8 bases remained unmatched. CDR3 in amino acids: CSASSTSGRTDTQYF. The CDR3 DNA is TGCAGTGCTAGTTCTACTAGCGGAAGAACAGATACGCAGTATTTT.

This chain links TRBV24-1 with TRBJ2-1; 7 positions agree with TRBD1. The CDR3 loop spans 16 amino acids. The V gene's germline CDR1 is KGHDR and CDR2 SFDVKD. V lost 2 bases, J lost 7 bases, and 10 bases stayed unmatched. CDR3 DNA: TGTGCCACCAGTGATTATCAACCGGGACAGAAGAATGAGCAGTTCTTC. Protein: CATSDYQPGQKNEQFF.

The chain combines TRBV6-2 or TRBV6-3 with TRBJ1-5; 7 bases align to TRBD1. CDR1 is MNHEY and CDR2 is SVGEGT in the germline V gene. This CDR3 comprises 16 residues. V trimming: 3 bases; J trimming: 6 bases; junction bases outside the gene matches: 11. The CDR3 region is CASSYRTTGMIQPQHF. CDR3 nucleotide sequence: TGTGCCAGCAGTTATCGTACGACAGGGATGATTCAGCCCCAGCATTTT.

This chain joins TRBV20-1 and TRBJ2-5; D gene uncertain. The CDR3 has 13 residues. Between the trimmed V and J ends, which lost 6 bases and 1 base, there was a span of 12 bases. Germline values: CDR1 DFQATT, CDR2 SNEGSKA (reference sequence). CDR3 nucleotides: TGCAGTGCCTCAAAAGGTCCCCAAGAGACCCAGTACTTC. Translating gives CSASKGPQETQYF.

This CDR3 reads CSARDLNRGSTDTQYF. In DNA, the CDR3 is TGCAGTGCTAGAGATCTTAACAGGGGGAGCACAGATACGCAGTATTTT. The V and J genes are TRBV20-1 and TRBJ2-3, with TRBD1 matching 8 bases. The V and J ends lost 0 bases and 0 bases, in that order; junction bases with no gene match: 5. The germline V gene encodes CDR1 DFQATT and CDR2 SNEGSKA (reference sequence). This CDR3 spans 16 amino acids.

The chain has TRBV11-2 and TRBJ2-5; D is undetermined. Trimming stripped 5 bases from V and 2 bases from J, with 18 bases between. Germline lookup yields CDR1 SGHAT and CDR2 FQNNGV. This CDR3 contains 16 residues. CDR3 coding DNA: TGTGCCAGCAGCGCTTCACTATTAGGGTTACAAGAGACCCAGTACTTC. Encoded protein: CASSASLLGLQETQYF.

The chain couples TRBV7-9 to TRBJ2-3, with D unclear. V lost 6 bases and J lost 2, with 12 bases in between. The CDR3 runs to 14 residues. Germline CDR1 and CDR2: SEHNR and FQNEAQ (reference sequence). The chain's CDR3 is CASRPTRNTDTQYF. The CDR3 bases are TGTGCCAGCAGACCGACCCGTAACACAGATACGCAGTATTTT. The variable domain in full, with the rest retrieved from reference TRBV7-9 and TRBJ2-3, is DTGVSQNPRHKITKRGQNVTFRCDPISEHNRLYWYRQTLGQGPEFLTYFQNEAQLEKSRLLSDRFSAERPKGSFSTLEIQRTEQGDSAMYLCASRPTRNTDTQYFGPGTRLTVL.

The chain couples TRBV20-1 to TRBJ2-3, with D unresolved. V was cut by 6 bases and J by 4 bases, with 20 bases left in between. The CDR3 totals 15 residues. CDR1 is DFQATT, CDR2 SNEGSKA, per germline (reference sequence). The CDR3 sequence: CSAQLPSAAADTQYF. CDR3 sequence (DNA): TGCAGTGCACAACTCCCCAGTGCGGCCGCAGATACGCAGTATTTT.

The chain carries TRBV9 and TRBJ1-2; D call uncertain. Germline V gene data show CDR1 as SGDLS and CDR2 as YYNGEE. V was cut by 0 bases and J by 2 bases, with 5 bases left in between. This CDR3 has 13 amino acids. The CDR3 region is CASSVDANYGYTF. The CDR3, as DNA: TGTGCCAGCAGCGTAGATGCAAACTATGGCTACACCTTC.

Here the CDR3 reads CSAANSGGADDEQYF. The CDR3 DNA reads TGCAGTGCTGCCAATAGCGGGGGGGCCGATGACGAGCAGTACTTC. The chain carries TRBV20-1 and TRBJ2-7, with 11 positions matching TRBD2. This CDR3 has 15 residues. V lost 5 bases to trimming and J lost 5 bases; unmatched junction nucleotides: 11. Germline values: CDR1 DFQATT, CDR2 SNEGSKA (reference sequence).